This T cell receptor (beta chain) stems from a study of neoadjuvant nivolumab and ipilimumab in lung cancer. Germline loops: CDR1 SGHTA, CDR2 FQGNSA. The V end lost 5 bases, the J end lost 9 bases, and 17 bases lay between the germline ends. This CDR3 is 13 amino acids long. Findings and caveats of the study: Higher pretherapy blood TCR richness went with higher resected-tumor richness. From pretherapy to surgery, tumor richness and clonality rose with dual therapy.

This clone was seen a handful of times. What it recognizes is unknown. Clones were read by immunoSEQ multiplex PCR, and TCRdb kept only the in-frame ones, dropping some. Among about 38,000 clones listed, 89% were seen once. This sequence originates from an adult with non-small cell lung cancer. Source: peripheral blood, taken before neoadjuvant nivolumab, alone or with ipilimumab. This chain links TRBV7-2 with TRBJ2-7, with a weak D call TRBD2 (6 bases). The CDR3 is CASSPDLQAGQYF. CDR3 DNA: TGTGCCAGCAGCCCGGATCTACAAGCGGGGCAGTACTTC.